The source of this T cell receptor (beta chain) is a study of OX40 agonist ivuxolimab in advanced cancers. Profiled with immunoSEQ multiplex PCR; TCRdb holds only in-frame clones, not every one. The table lists 65,000 to 100,000 clones, roughly 80% of them singletons. The CDR3 covers 14 residues. Germline lookup yields CDR1 MNHEY and CDR2 SVGAGI. Trimming removed 4 bases from V and 6 bases from J, with 12 bases in between. Sequenced material: CD4+ or CD8+ T cells sorted from blood, taken in a trial of the OX40 agonist ivuxolimab. The origin of this receptor is an adult with an advanced solid tumor such as melanoma, head and neck, liver or kidney cancer. This chain connects TRBV6-5 to TRBJ2-2; D uncertain. The CDR3 nucleotides are TGTGCCAGCAGTTCCTCTTACTTCGCCGGGGAGCTGTTTTTT. It encodes CASSSSYFAGELFF.